These T cell receptor beta chains were read from a single sample in a study of blood T cells in healthy people across ages. MiXCR, run by TCRdb on the 5' RACE reads, gives a single entry per CDR3 protein. This table holds roughly 1.6 million distinct CDR3 sequences, approximately 32% found once. The specimen sequenced was blood. These receptors were collected from a woman aged 25 to 39 in good health. Each CDR3 is given with its conserved first and last residue. The D gene is left open where the match is weak. Clone size is shown for a subset of rows, as once, few, many or a class of expanded clone.

cdr3_nt cdr3_aa j_call clone_size v_call d_call
TGTGCCAGCAGCATTCCCGGACAGGGGGTCGCGGATACGCAGTATTTT CASSIPGQGVADTQYF TRBJ2-3 few TRBV9 TRBD1
TGTGCCAGCAGCTTTTCGGGACAGAATTCACCCCTCCACTTT CASSFSGQNSPLHF TRBJ1-6 . TRBV7-9 TRBD1
TGCGCCAGCAATCTGGGTCCGCACGAGCAGTACTTC CASNLGPHEQYF TRBJ2-7 few TRBV10-1 .
TGTGCCAGCAGCGCCTCGTTAGTAGGGGAGGAAGAGACCCAGTACTTC CASSASLVGEEETQYF TRBJ2-5 few TRBV7-9 .
TGTGCCAGCAGCTTACTGGGTGACAGGGAGAACTATGGCTACACCTTC CASSLLGDRENYGYTF TRBJ1-2 . TRBV7-6 TRBD1
TGCAGTGCAAGCCCGTTGACGGGACTAGCGGGAGTGGATACGCAGTATTTT CSASPLTGLAGVDTQYF TRBJ2-3 . TRBV20-1 TRBD2
TGTGCCAGCAGCTTAGGGCATAATAACTATGGCTACACCTTC CASSLGHNNYGYTF TRBJ1-2 . TRBV11-2 .
TGTGCCAGCAGTGACTCGACTCGTACGTGGACTAGCGGGTTGGAGACCCTGTACTTC CASSDSTRTWTSGLETLYF TRBJ2-5 . TRBV6-4 TRBD2
TGTGCCAGCAGGGTACAGGAGCACTACAATGAGCAGTTCTTC CASRVQEHYNEQFF TRBJ2-1 once TRBV28 .
TGTGCCAGCAGCCCGATGACAGGGGTGGGCACCGGGGAGCTGTTTTTT CASSPMTGVGTGELFF TRBJ2-2 . TRBV7-8 TRBD1
TGTGCCACCAGTGATTTGGTAGCGGGAGCCCTAGAGACCCAGTACTTC CATSDLVAGALETQYF TRBJ2-5 few TRBV24-1 TRBD2
TGTGCCAGCAGCTTAAGGCTCTTAAGCCCGGGACTTCTAATCCACAATGAGCAGTTCTTC CASSLRLLSPGLLIHNEQFF TRBJ2-1 . TRBV7-3 .
TGCAGTGCGTGGGACTGGGTCTACGAGCAGTACTTC CSAWDWVYEQYF TRBJ2-7 . TRBV20-1 .
TGCGCCAGCAACCGATATAGGTCGGTAAAAGAGACCCAGTACTTC CASNRYRSVKETQYF TRBJ2-5 . TRBV4-1 .
TGTGCCAGCAGCTTAACCGGGACCGCGGAGTACGAGCAGTACTTC CASSLTGTAEYEQYF TRBJ2-7 few TRBV5-4 .
TGTGCCAGCAGCCAAGATCAGCGGGGGTGGTACTTC CASSQDQRGWYF TRBJ2-7 few TRBV3-1 TRBD2
TGTGCCAGCAGTGAACTTTGGACTAGCGGGACAGATACGCAGTATTTT CASSELWTSGTDTQYF TRBJ2-3 few TRBV6-1 TRBD2
TGTGCCAGCAGCTTAGTGACCGGACAGTCCTACGAGCAGTACTTC CASSLVTGQSYEQYF TRBJ2-7 once TRBV7-2 .
TGCGCCAGCAGCCCTTGGACAGGACCCAATGAGCAGTTCTTC CASSPWTGPNEQFF TRBJ2-1 many TRBV5-1 TRBD1
TGTGCCAGCAGTTTAGGGACTAGTATCTACAATGAGCAGTTCTTC CASSLGTSIYNEQFF TRBJ2-1 few TRBV28 TRBD2
TGTGCCAGCAGCCCCAGCGGGCTCGGCGAGCAGTTCTTC CASSPSGLGEQFF TRBJ2-1 . TRBV7-7 .
TGTGCCAGCAGCCCCGGGGGGGAGGAGGAGACCCAGTACTTC CASSPGGEEETQYF TRBJ2-5 . TRBV28 TRBD2
TGTGCCAGCAGCTTGGTTGTCCCGAACACTGAAGCTTTCTTT CASSLVVPNTEAFF TRBJ1-1 . TRBV5-5 .
TGTGCCAGCAGTGACGTCTCAGGTAGCACAGATACGCAGTATTTT CASSDVSGSTDTQYF TRBJ2-3 . TRBV6-4 .
TGTGCCAGCAGCTTAGGTCCAGATAGCTCCTACAATGAGCAGTTCTTC CASSLGPDSSYNEQFF TRBJ2-1 . TRBV11-2 .
TGCGCCAGCAGCCAAGAAGCTCAGGGAGGGGAGCAGTACTTC CASSQEAQGGEQYF TRBJ2-7 many TRBV4-1 TRBD2
TGCAGTGCTAGAGATGAGGGGAGGGGGTACTATGGCTACACCTTC CSARDEGRGYYGYTF TRBJ1-2 . TRBV20-1 .
TGTGCCAGCAGCTCGGACAGGAGAACCGGGGAGCGGTTTTTT CASSSDRRTGERFF TRBJ2-2 . TRBV7-9 TRBD1
TGTGCCAGCAGTTTATTGGGTAGCGGGGACTACAATGAGCAGTTCTTC CASSLLGSGDYNEQFF TRBJ2-1 . TRBV27 TRBD2
TGTGCCAGCAGTGTGAGGAACAGCAATGGCTACACCTTC CASSVRNSNGYTF TRBJ1-2 . TRBV2 .
TGCAGCGTCCACGGAGGCGAGGAGACCCAGTACTTC CSVHGGEETQYF TRBJ2-5 many TRBV29-1 .
TGTGCCAGCAGCCCATACTACTCGGGAGTCTACAATGAGCAGTTCTTC CASSPYYSGVYNEQFF TRBJ2-1 few TRBV9 .
TGTGCCAGCAGTTATTCGTCTTCCTACGAGCAGTACTTC CASSYSSSYEQYF TRBJ2-7 many TRBV6-6 .
TGTGCCAGTTCCGGGACACGGGAGACCCAGTACTTC CASSGTRETQYF TRBJ2-5 many TRBV10-3 .
TGTGCCAGCAGTTTAGGACAGAGCCAAGAGACCCAGTACTTC CASSLGQSQETQYF TRBJ2-5 . TRBV27 .
TGCAGCGTTGCGGGGGGGCGCTCCTACAATGAGCAGTTCTTC CSVAGGRSYNEQFF TRBJ2-1 many TRBV29-1 TRBD2
TGCAGTGCTAGAGATGGCGGGTGGCCCCTCGGGCAGTACTTC CSARDGGWPLGQYF TRBJ2-7 few TRBV20-1 .
TGTGCCAGCAGCCGTCCGGGGCAAGAGACCCAGTACTTC CASSRPGQETQYF TRBJ2-5 many TRBV5-5 .
TGTGCCAGCAGCTTGGCGGGACAGGGAATCGACTATGGCTACACCTTC CASSLAGQGIDYGYTF TRBJ1-2 . TRBV5-6 TRBD1
TGTGCCAGCAGCGCCCAGGAGGGGGGCTTTGGCTACACCTTC CASSAQEGGFGYTF TRBJ1-2 . TRBV6-5 .
TGCGGAAAAGCGACTGGAGCCTCCTACAATGAGAAGTTCTTC CGKATGASYNEKFF TRBJ2-1 . TRBV20-1 .
TGCAGCGTTGAGGCATCCGGGACAGTCGATTACAATGAGCAGTTCTTC CSVEASGTVDYNEQFF TRBJ2-1 many TRBV29-1 TRBD1